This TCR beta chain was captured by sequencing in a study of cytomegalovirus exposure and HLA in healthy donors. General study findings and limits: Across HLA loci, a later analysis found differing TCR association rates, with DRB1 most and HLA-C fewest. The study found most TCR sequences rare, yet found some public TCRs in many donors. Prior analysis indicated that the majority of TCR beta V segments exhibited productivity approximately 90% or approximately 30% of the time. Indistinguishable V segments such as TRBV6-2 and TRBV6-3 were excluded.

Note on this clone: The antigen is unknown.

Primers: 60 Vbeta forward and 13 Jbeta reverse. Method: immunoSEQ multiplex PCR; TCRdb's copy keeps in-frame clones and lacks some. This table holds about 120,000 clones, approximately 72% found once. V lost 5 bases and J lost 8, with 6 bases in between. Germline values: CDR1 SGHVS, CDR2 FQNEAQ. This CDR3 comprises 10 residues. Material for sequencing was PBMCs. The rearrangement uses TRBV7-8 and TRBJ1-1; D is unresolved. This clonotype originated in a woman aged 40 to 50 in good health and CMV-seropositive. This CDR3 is CASSKAEAFF. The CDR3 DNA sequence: TGTGCCAGCAGCAAAGCAGAAGCTTTCTTT.